The 10 T cell receptor beta chains given below trace back to one sample, sequenced in a study of cytomegalovirus exposure and HLA in healthy donors. The PCR contained 60 Vbeta and 13 Jbeta primers. This table comes from immunoSEQ multiplex PCR, and its TCRdb copy is limited to in-frame clones, with some not included. The sample holds approximately 190,000 clones; about 90% are singletons and the top ten take over 1%. The sample consisted of PBMCs. The receptor set was obtained from a man younger than 45 in good health and CMV-seronegative.

This sequence joins TRBV6-5 and TRBJ2-1; maybe TRBD2 (6 bases). The CDR3 is 15 residues long. The germline V gene has CDR1 MNHEY and CDR2 SVGAGI. V was cut by 1 base and J by 9 bases, with 16 bases left in between. The CDR3 is CASSYFRASETEQFF. In DNA, the CDR3 is TGTGCCAGCAGTTACTTTAGAGCTAGCGAGACTGAGCAGTTCTTC.

The CDR3 here is CASSLLTSTDTQYF. As DNA, the CDR3 is TGTGCCAGCAGTTTGCTAACTAGCACAGATACGCAGTATTTT. The chain links TRBV27 to TRBJ2-3; D is undetermined. The germline gives CDR1 MNHEY, CDR2 SMNVEV (reference sequence). Trimming left V 3 bases short and J 0 bases short, with 7 bases between. This CDR3 is 14 amino acids long.

The rearrangement links TRBV5-4 to TRBJ2-1; TRBD1 matches at 8 bases. With 2 bases clipped from V and 5 bases from J, the junction kept 6 bases outside the gene matches. The CDR3 has 15 residues. CDR1 and CDR2 from the germline V gene are SGHNT and YYREEE (reference sequence). The CDR3, as DNA: TGTGCCAGCAGCTTACGGGACAGGCCCGACAATGAGCAGTTCTTC. Its translation: CASSLRDRPDNEQFF.

This clone was recorded once. The chain links TRBV7-9 to TRBJ1-3; D gene uncertain. The CDR3 is made up of 12 amino acids. Looked up from germline, CDR1 is SEHNR and CDR2 is FQNEAQ (reference sequence). The ends were cut back, 2 bases at V and 4 bases at J, with 3 bases in the middle. Written as DNA, the CDR3 is TGTGCCAGCAGCTTATCAGGAAACACCATATATTTT. Translation: CASSLSGNTIYF.

This clone was detected only a few times. This chain uses TRBV6-9 with TRBJ2-5; the match to TRBD1 covers 12 bases. After removal of 4 bases from V and 5 bases from J, the junction contained 8 bases not matched to a gene. The V gene's germline CDR1 is MNHGY and CDR2 SVAAGI. The CDR3 is 16 amino acids. The DNA for the CDR3 is TGTGCCAGCAGTTGGGACAGGGGGCTCACTGGGGAGACCCAGTACTTC. This encodes CASSWDRGLTGETQYF.

The gene calls are TRBV27 and TRBJ2-3; possible D gene TRBD2, 5 bases. V was clipped by 6 bases and J by 6 bases, with 16 bases between them. The CDR3 is 14 residues long. Germline CDR1 is MNHEY and CDR2 is SMNVEV (reference sequence). As DNA, the CDR3 is TGTGCCAGCAGAACTATCGCGAGGACTGATACGCAGTATTTT. Protein: CASRTIARTDTQYF.

The gene calls are TRBV2 and TRBJ2-6; maybe TRBD1 (5 bases). Germline V lookup: CDR1 SNHLY, CDR2 FYNNEI. The V gene lost 7 bases and the J gene lost 0 bases, with 10 bases spanning the gap. This CDR3 region has 15 residues. The CDR3 loop is CASTPGHSGANVLTF. The CDR3 DNA is TGTGCCAGCACCCCAGGACACTCTGGGGCCAACGTCCTGACTTTC.

This clone showed up just once. The chain has TRBV2 and TRBJ1-5, with 7 positions matching TRBD1. Germline CDR1 SNHLY, CDR2 FYNNEI. This CDR3 is built from 15 residues. Trimming at V came to 6 bases and at J to 5 bases, leaving 10 bases not matched to a gene. The CDR3 DNA is TGTGCCAGCAGAGTACAGGGGTTATCAGATCAGCCCCAGCATTTT. It specifies CASRVQGLSDQPQHF.

This chain joins TRBV11-1 and TRBJ2-3; 9 nucleotides align to TRBD1. V was pared by 5 bases and J by 4 bases, with 7 bases of the junction left unmatched. Germline V gene lookup returns CDR1 SGHAT and CDR2 FQDESV (reference sequence). The CDR3 is made up of 15 amino acids. CDR3 sequence: CASSPLGQGSDTQYF. The DNA for the CDR3 is TGTGCCAGCAGCCCGTTGGGACAGGGATCAGATACGCAGTATTTT.

This clone was counted a single time. This chain links TRBV18 with TRBJ2-7; 10 bases align to TRBD2. This CDR3 spans 15 amino acids. Looked up from germline, CDR1 is KGHSH and CDR2 is LQKENI. After removal of 3 bases from V and 1 base from J, the junction contained 3 bases not matched to a gene. CDR3 sequence: CASSPPGLASYEQYF. The DNA for the CDR3 is TGTGCCAGCTCACCCCCGGGACTAGCGTCCTACGAGCAGTACTTC.